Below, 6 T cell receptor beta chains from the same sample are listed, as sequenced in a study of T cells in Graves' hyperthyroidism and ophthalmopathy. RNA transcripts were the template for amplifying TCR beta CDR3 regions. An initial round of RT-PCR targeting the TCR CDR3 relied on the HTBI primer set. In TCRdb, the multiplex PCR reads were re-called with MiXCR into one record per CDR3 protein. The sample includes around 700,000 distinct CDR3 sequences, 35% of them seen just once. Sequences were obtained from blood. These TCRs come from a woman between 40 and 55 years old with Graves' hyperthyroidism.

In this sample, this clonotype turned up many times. Written as DNA, the CDR3 is TGTGCCAGCAGTGAAGCGCGGGGGAGGGGTCTAGAGACCCAGTACTTC. Translated, it gives CASSEARGRGLETQYF. The rearrangement joins TRBV2 to TRBJ2-5, with 7 bases aligning to TRBD2. Unmatched junction bases numbered 8, after V lost 0 bases and J lost 4 bases. The CDR3 contains 16 residues. CDR1 is SNHLY and CDR2 is FYNNEI in the germline V gene.

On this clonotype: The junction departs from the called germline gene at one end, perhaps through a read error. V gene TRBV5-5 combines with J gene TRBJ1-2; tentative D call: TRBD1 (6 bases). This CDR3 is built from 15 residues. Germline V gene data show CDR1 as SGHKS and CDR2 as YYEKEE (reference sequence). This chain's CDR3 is CASHRASLINYGCTF. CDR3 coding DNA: TGTGCCAGCCACAGGGCGAGCCTGATTAACTATGGCTGCACCTTC.

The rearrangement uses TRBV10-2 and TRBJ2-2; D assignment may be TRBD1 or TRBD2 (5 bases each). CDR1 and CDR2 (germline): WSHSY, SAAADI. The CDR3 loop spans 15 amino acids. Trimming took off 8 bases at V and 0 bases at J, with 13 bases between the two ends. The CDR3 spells CASEGRPANTGELFF. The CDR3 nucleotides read TGCGCCAGCGAGGGACGGCCGGCGAACACCGGGGAGCTGTTTTTT.

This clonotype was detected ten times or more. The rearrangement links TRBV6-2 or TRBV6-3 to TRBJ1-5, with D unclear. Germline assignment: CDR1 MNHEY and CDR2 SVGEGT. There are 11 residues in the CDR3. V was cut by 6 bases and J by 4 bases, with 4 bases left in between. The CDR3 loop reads CASRPNQPQHF. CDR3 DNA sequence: TGTGCCAGCAGACCTAATCAGCCCCAGCATTTT.

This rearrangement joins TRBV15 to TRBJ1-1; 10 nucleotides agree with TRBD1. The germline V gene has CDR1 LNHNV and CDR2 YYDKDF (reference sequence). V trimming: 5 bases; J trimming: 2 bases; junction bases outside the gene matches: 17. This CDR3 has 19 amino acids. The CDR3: CATSVTSGTGARPNTEAFF. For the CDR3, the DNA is TGTGCCACCAGCGTTACTAGCGGGACAGGGGCGCGCCCAAACACTGAAGCTTTCTTT.

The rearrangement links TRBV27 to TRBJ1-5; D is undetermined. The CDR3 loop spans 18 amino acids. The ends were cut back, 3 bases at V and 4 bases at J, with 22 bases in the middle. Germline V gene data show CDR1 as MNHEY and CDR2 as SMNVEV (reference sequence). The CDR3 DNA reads TGTGCCAGCAGTTTCCGGTTCGGGGATCTCCCATATAATCAGCCCCAGCATTTT. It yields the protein CASSFRFGDLPYNQPQHF.